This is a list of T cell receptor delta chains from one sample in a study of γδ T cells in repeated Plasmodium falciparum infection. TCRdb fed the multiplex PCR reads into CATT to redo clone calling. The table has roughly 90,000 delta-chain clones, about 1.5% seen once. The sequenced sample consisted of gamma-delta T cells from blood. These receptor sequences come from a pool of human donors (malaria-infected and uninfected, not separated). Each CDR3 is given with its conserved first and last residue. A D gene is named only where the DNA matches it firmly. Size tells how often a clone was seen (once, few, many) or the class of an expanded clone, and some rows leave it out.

CDR3aa: CACDTVGGYATTYADKLIF; CDR3nt: TGTGCCTGTGACACCGTTGGGGGATACGCCACGACGTACGCCGATAAACTCATCTTT; abundance: many; v_gene: TRDV2; j_gene: TRDJ1; d_gene: TRDD3
CDR3aa: CALGDLSPIPLAADKLIF; CDR3nt: TGTGCTCTTGGGGACCTTAGTCCAATTCCTTTGGCGGCTGATAAACTCATCTTT; abundance: medium-sized; v_gene: TRDV1; j_gene: TRDJ1; d_gene: .
CDR3aa: CACDEVLGDTPRSWDTRQMFF; CDR3nt: TGTGCCTGTGACGAGGTACTGGGGGATACGCCCCGTTCCTGGGACACCCGACAGATGTTTTTC; abundance: medium-sized; v_gene: TRDV2; j_gene: TRDJ3; d_gene: TRDD3
CDR3aa: CALAPYPHSGEVATAQLFF; CDR3nt: TGTGCTCTTGCACCCTACCCTCATTCGGGGGAGGTGGCTACAGCACAACTCTTCTTT; abundance: many; v_gene: TRDV1; j_gene: TRDJ2; d_gene: .
CDR3aa: CALGERTRGLTGGYEREGLIF; CDR3nt: TGTGCTCTTGGGGAAAGAACTCGTGGCCTGACTGGGGGATACGAGAGGGAAGGACTCATCTTT; abundance: many; v_gene: TRDV1; j_gene: TRDJ1; d_gene: TRDD3
CDR3aa: CALGPSNSDKLIF; CDR3nt: TGTGCTCTTGGCCCCTCAAACAGCGATAAACTCATCTTT; abundance: many; v_gene: TRDV1; j_gene: TRDJ1; d_gene: .
CDR3aa: CAYSVFAPGRGTSTDKLIF; CDR3nt: TGTGCTTATAGCGTCTTCGCCCCTGGCAGGGGGACCAGCACCGATAAACTCATCTTT; abundance: medium-sized; v_gene: TRAV38-2/DV8; j_gene: TRDJ1; d_gene: .
CDR3aa: CALGEGSYTDKLIF; CDR3nt: TGTGCTCTTGGGGAAGGGTCGTACACCGATAAACTCATCTTT; abundance: many; v_gene: TRDV1; j_gene: TRDJ1; d_gene: .
CDR3aa: CACDTSWGITTDKLIF; CDR3nt: TGTGCCTGTGACACGTCCTGGGGGATTACCACCGATAAACTCATCTTT; abundance: many; v_gene: TRDV2; j_gene: TRDJ1; d_gene: TRDD3
CDR3aa: CALGVINPEVTDKLIF; CDR3nt: TGTGCTCTTGGGGTCATTAACCCCGAAGTCACCGATAAACTCATCTTT; abundance: many; v_gene: TRDV1; j_gene: TRDJ1; d_gene: .
CDR3aa: CACDTGERGGYGYTDKLIF; CDR3nt: TGTGCCTGTGACACCGGAGAGAGAGGGGGATACGGGTACACCGATAAACTCATCTTT; abundance: medium-sized; v_gene: TRDV2; j_gene: TRDJ1; d_gene: TRDD3
CDR3aa: CALGENPDWGIVKTTAQLFF; CDR3nt: TGTGCTCTTGGGGAAAACCCTGACTGGGGGATTGTTAAGACGACTGCACAACTCTTCTTT; abundance: many; v_gene: TRDV1; j_gene: TRDJ2; d_gene: TRDD3
CDR3aa: CALGEPGRLPSRLGSDKLIF; CDR3nt: TGTGCTCTTGGGGAACCCGGGAGGCTTCCTTCTCGACTGGGCTCCGATAAACTCATCTTT; abundance: many; v_gene: TRDV1; j_gene: TRDJ1; d_gene: .
CDR3aa: CSVKGEAIGNYYINWYRKTQAQLFF; CDR3nt: TGCTCCGTGAAAGGAGAAGCGATCGGTAACTACTATATCAACTGGTACAGGAAGACCCAAGCACAACTCTTCTTT; abundance: .; v_gene: TRDV2; j_gene: TRDJ2; d_gene: .
CDR3aa: CACDQVLGDTHSSWDTRQMFF; CDR3nt: TGTGCCTGTGACCAAGTACTGGGGGATACTCACAGCTCCTGGGACACCCGACAGATGTTTTTC; abundance: many; v_gene: TRDV2; j_gene: TRDJ3; d_gene: TRDD3
CDR3aa: CACDTGGTGGYKEGDKLIF; CDR3nt: TGTGCCTGTGACACCGGTGGTACTGGGGGATATAAGGAGGGCGATAAACTCATCTTT; abundance: many; v_gene: TRDV2; j_gene: TRDJ1; d_gene: TRDD3
CDR3aa: CALGEFPPGGYSDKLIF; CDR3nt: TGTGCTCTTGGGGAATTTCCCCCTGGGGGATACTCCGATAAACTCATCTTT; abundance: many; v_gene: TRDV1; j_gene: TRDJ1; d_gene: TRDD3
CDR3aa: CACDTVSGGLPVSDKLIF; CDR3nt: TGTGCCTGTGACACCGTTTCCGGGGGACTGCCTGTAAGCGATAAACTCATCTTT; abundance: many; v_gene: TRDV2; j_gene: TRDJ1; d_gene: .
CDR3aa: CALGEPHIPTLLLLGESRPFTDKLIF; CDR3nt: TGTGCTCTTGGGGAACCCCATATTCCTACGCTCCTTCTACTGGGGGAATCCCGTCCCTTCACCGATAAACTCATCTTT; abundance: many; v_gene: TRDV1; j_gene: TRDJ1; d_gene: TRDD3
CDR3aa: CALAASYEGYRRTDKLIF; CDR3nt: TGTGCTCTCGCAGCTTCCTACGAGGGATACCGTCGGACCGATAAACTCATCTTT; abundance: many; v_gene: TRDV1; j_gene: TRDJ1; d_gene: .
CDR3aa: CACDTLRSGVSGSYTDKLIF; CDR3nt: TGTGCCTGTGACACCCTGCGCTCTGGGGTCTCGGGGAGTTACACCGATAAACTCATCTTT; abundance: medium-sized; v_gene: TRDV2; j_gene: TRDJ1; d_gene: .
CDR3aa: CALGERTLGFPTDKPIF; CDR3nt: TGTGCTCTTGGGGAACGTACGTTAGGGTTCCCCACCGATAAACCCATCTTT; abundance: medium-sized; v_gene: TRDV1; j_gene: TRDJ1; d_gene: .
CDR3aa: CACDTLTGGYVKGDTDKLIF; CDR3nt: TGTGCCTGTGACACCCTTACTGGGGGATACGTAAAGGGGGACACCGATAAACTCATCTTT; abundance: many; v_gene: TRDV2; j_gene: TRDJ1; d_gene: TRDD3
CDR3aa: CACDTLDWGITNLTAQLFF; CDR3nt: TGTGCCTGTGACACTTTAGACTGGGGGATAACCAATTTGACAGCACAACTCTTCTTT; abundance: medium-sized; v_gene: TRDV2; j_gene: TRDJ2; d_gene: TRDD3
CDR3aa: CALGNGGLYTDKLIF; CDR3nt: TGTGCTCTTGGGAATGGGGGACTTTACACCGATAAACTCATCTTT; abundance: many; v_gene: TRDV1; j_gene: TRDJ1; d_gene: TRDD3
CDR3aa: CAPGEGAGLPDTDKLIF; CDR3nt: TGTGCTCCTGGGGAGGGCGCGGGGTTACCGGACACCGATAAACTCATCTTT; abundance: many; v_gene: TRDV1; j_gene: TRDJ1; d_gene: .
CDR3aa: CALGEWVPPGGYLGTDKLIF; CDR3nt: TGTGCTCTTGGGGAATGGGTCCCACCTGGGGGATACTTGGGAACCGATAAACTCATCTTT; abundance: many; v_gene: TRDV1; j_gene: TRDJ1; d_gene: TRDD3
CDR3aa: CALGELTSEPVLGILYTDKLIF; CDR3nt: TGTGCTCTTGGGGAACTCACCTCGGAACCCGTACTGGGGATTTTGTACACCGATAAACTCATCTTT; abundance: many; v_gene: TRDV1; j_gene: TRDJ1; d_gene: TRDD3
CDR3aa: CACRPLVTRYTDKLIF; CDR3nt: TGTGCCTGCCGTCCTCTTGTGACAAGGTACACCGATAAACTCATCTTT; abundance: medium-sized; v_gene: TRDV3; j_gene: TRDJ1; d_gene: .
CDR3aa: CALGELVHFLNKGYDKWGEYTDKLIF; CDR3nt: TGTGCTCTTGGGGAATTAGTCCATTTCCTAAATAAGGGATACGATAAATGGGGAGAGTACACCGATAAACTCATCTTT; abundance: many; v_gene: TRDV1; j_gene: TRDJ1; d_gene: TRDD3
CDR3aa: CALGDLTFPSPGGFETDKLIF; CDR3nt: TGTGCCCTTGGGGACCTAACCTTCCCCTCCCCTGGGGGATTCGAGACCGATAAACTCATCTTT; abundance: few; v_gene: TRDV1; j_gene: TRDJ1; d_gene: TRDD3
CDR3aa: CALGELFLHGGCPRSTDKLIF; CDR3nt: TGTGCTCTTGGGGAACTTTTCCTACACGGGGGGTGCCCCCGATCCACCGATAAACTCATCTTT; abundance: many; v_gene: TRDV1; j_gene: TRDJ1; d_gene: TRDD2
CDR3aa: CALGETYTDKLIF; CDR3nt: TGTGCTCTTGGGGAGACGTACACCGATAAACTCATCTTT; abundance: many; v_gene: TRDV1; j_gene: TRDJ1; d_gene: .
CDR3aa: CALGELASSYEKNPYTDKLIF; CDR3nt: TGTGCTCTTGGGGAACTAGCCTCTTCCTACGAAAAGAATCCGTACACCGATAAACTCATCTTT; abundance: many; v_gene: TRDV1; j_gene: TRDJ1; d_gene: TRDD2
CDR3aa: CALGEFTTSAEAVPDKLIF; CDR3nt: TGTGCTCTTGGGGAATTCACTACGTCGGCTGAAGCGGTACCCGATAAACTCATCTTT; abundance: many; v_gene: TRDV1; j_gene: TRDJ1; d_gene: .
CDR3aa: CALGEHKGVLGPYTDRLIF; CDR3nt: TGTGCTCTTGGGGAACACAAGGGAGTACTGGGGCCGTACACCGATAGACTCATCTTT; abundance: many; v_gene: TRDV1; j_gene: TRDJ1; d_gene: TRDD3
CDR3aa: CACDSLLGDTYTDKLIF; CDR3nt: TGTGCCTGTGACTCATTACTGGGGGATACGTACACCGATAAACTCATCTTT; abundance: large; v_gene: TRDV2; j_gene: TRDJ1; d_gene: TRDD3
CDR3aa: CACDTGGTGGYFTDKLIF; CDR3nt: TGTGCCTGTGACACCGGAGGAACTGGGGGATACTTCACCGATAAACTCATCTTT; abundance: medium-sized; v_gene: TRDV2; j_gene: TRDJ1; d_gene: TRDD3
CDR3aa: CAFSSRGFLIF; CDR3nt: TGTGCCTTTTCCTCGAGGGGATTCCTCATCTTT; abundance: medium-sized; v_gene: TRDV3; j_gene: TRDJ1; d_gene: .
CDR3aa: CALGEFLPVTGGWADKLIF; CDR3nt: TGTGCTCTTGGGGAATTCTTACCCGTTACTGGGGGATGGGCCGATAAACTCATCTTT; abundance: many; v_gene: TRDV1; j_gene: TRDJ1; d_gene: TRDD3
CDR3aa: CALGPPPTNTDKLIF; CDR3nt: TGTGCTCTTGGGCCCCCTCCAACGAACACCGATAAACTCATCTTT; abundance: many; v_gene: TRDV1; j_gene: TRDJ1; d_gene: .
CDR3aa: CALGDPSPFGRGYTDKLIF; CDR3nt: TGTGCTCTTGGGGACCCAAGTCCCTTCGGGAGGGGGTACACCGATAAACTCATCTTT; abundance: medium-sized; v_gene: TRDV1; j_gene: TRDJ1; d_gene: .